This T cell receptor (beta chain) was identified in a study of blood T cell repertoires in COVID-19. Profiled with immunoSEQ multiplex PCR; TCRdb holds only in-frame clones, not every one. The table shows tens of thousands of clones, with more than 80% occurring only once. V was pared by 4 bases and J by 2 bases, with 12 bases between. The length of the CDR3 is 14 residues. Germline V gene lookup returns CDR1 LNHDA and CDR2 SQIVND (reference sequence). This receptor was taken from a woman in her 70s with COVID-19, enrolled during active disease. Sample: peripheral blood. This chain uses TRBV19 with TRBJ2-7; D gene uncertain. CDR3 coding DNA: TGTGCCAGTAGTACCCCCGGCGGAACCTACGAGCAGTACTTC. Its translation: CASSTPGGTYEQYF.